This T cell receptor (beta chain) originates from a study of response to subunit inactivated influenza vaccine. Germline CDR1 MDHEN, CDR2 SYDVKM. The V gene lost 9 bases and the J gene lost 0 bases, with 15 bases spanning the gap. There are 16 residues in the CDR3. TCRdb reprocessed the RT-PCR reads via MiXCR and lists one record per CDR3 protein. The sample lists hundreds of thousands of distinct CDR3 sequences, approximately 7.6% occurring once. The sample holds a few counts of this clonotype. The chain uses TRBV28 and TRBJ2-6; D might be TRBD1 (6 bases). Sequencing was performed on PBMCs from blood, taken 23 to 25 months after vaccination. This TCR was recovered from a man aged 50 to 69 who received an inactivated influenza vaccine. CDR3 DNA sequence: TGTGCCAGTACCCGGCAGGGGTTCTCTGGGGCCAACGTCCTGACTTTC. Residues: CASTRQGFSGANVLTF.